The clone carrying this T cell receptor (beta chain) was counted ten times or more. The antigen remains unidentified. Stated time point: patch test 2, 6 weeks after DPC sensitization. Treatment defined: therapeutic diphenylcyclopropenone sensitization with weekly scalp DPC. Sample donors consisted of patients with alopecia, aged 18 to 70 years, who were suitable for DPC. TCRdb re-derived calls from the RACE reads in MiXCR, one entry per CDR3 protein. Altogether about 40,000 distinct CDR3 sequences are present, approximately 3.5% being singletons, with the ten largest covering approximately 6.7%. This specimen belongs to a study of human T cells and chemical hapten exposure. Study context: Each week of the approximately 25-week study, patients had diphenylcyclopropenone applied to the scalp. Study-level points and caveats: Donors' alopecia may make their immune response differ from healthy people's.

Germline CDR1 and CDR2: DFQATT and SNEGSKA (reference sequence). Trimming took off 6 bases at V and 2 bases at J, with 13 bases between the two ends. This CDR3 is 13 amino acids long. Source: whole blood, taken in connection with sensitization to the hapten diphenylcyclopropenone (DPC). The V call is TRBV20-1, the J call TRBJ1-1, with D maybe TRBD1 (5 bases). The TCR was taken from a man aged 40-55 years with alopecia areata. Some clones in this sample may be carry-over from other donors' samples. The CDR3 nucleotides read TGCAGTGCCAAGACAGATTTTAACACTGAAGCTTTCTTT. This gives the protein CSAKTDFNTEAFF.